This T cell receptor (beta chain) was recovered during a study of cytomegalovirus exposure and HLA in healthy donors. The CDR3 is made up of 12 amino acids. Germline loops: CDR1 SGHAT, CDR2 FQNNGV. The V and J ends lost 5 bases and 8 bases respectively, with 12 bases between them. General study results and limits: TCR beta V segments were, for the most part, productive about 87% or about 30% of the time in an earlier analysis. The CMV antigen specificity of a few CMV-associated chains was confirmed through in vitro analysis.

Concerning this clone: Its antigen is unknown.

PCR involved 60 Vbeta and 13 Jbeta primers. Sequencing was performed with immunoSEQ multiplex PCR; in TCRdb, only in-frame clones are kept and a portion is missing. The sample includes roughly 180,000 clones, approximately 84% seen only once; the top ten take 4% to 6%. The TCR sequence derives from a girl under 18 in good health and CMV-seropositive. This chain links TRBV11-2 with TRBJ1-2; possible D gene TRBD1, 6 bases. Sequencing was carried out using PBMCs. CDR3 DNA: TGTGCCAGCAGCCAGGGACACTCGGGCTACACCTTC. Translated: CASSQGHSGYTF. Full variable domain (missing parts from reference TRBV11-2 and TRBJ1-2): EAGVAQSPRYKIIEKRQSVAFWCNPISGHATLYWYQQILGQGPKLLIQFQNNGVVDDSQLPKDRFSAERLKGVDSTLKIQPAKLEDSAVYLCASSQGHSGYTFGSGTRLTVV.